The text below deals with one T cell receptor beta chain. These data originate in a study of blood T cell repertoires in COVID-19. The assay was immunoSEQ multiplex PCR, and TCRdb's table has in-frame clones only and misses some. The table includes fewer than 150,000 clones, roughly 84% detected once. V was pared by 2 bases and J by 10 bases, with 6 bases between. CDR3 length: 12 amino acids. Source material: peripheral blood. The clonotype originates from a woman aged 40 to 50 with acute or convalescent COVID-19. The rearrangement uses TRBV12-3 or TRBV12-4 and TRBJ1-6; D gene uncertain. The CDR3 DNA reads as TGTGCCAGCAGTTTACGAGGATCACCCCTCCACTTT. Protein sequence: CASSLRGSPLHF.